The entry below gives a single T cell receptor beta chain sequence along with its context. Its specificity is unknown. The data belong to a study of T cell responses to AZD1222 COVID-19 vaccine. The overall study: Recipients boosted at about 4 weeks or about 12 weeks are pooled. Study-level results: Increases in Spike-specific TCR breadth and depth were seen after two AZD1222 doses. Targets within unmutated variant regions were reportedly found for nearly half of spike-specific TCRs.

Sequenced by immunoSEQ multiplex PCR; TCRdb stores in-frame clones only, minus some. The table has about 200,000 clones, 80% to 90% seen once; the top ten hold 7.5% to 9.5%. V lost 6 bases and J lost 5; bases outside the gene matches: 5. This CDR3 is 14 amino acids long. Germline V gene sequence: CDR1 LNHDA, CDR2 SQIVND (reference sequence). This material consisted of peripheral blood, taken on day 0 of AZD1222 vaccination. The chain combines TRBV19 with TRBJ1-4, with 8 bases that match TRBD1. The source is an adult in good health. The DNA for the CDR3 is TGTGCCAGTAGAGGCCGGGACAGGAATGAAAAACTGTTTTTT. Residues: CASRGRDRNEKLFF.